Following are 13 T cell receptor beta chains from one sample sequenced in a study of patients and donors after allogeneic stem cell transplantation. TCRdb fed the RT-PCR reads into MiXCR, producing one record per CDR3 protein. Of about 960,000 distinct CDR3 sequences listed, 15% to 20% are singletons. Sequenced input: blood, either unsorted or a sorted T cell fraction (not recorded which). The receptors were sampled from a human donor who was either an allogeneic HSCT recipient or a stem cell or donor lymphocyte infusion donor (not recorded which). It is not recorded whose cells these are; they may come from a transplant donor.

This clonotype was seen only a few times. The J gene is TRBJ1-1, the V gene TRBV9; D remains unclear. The V end was cut by 4 bases, the J end by 4 bases, with 17 bases between. The CDR3 has 15 amino acids. Germline CDR1 reads SGDLS; CDR2 reads YYNGEE. CDR3 region: CASSPGRTVGTEAFF. DNA of the CDR3: TGTGCCAGCAGCCCCGGACGGACGGTCGGCACTGAAGCTTTCTTT.

This clonotype came up a few times. The chain uses TRBV15 and TRBJ2-2; D gene unclear. Looked up from germline, CDR1 is LNHNV and CDR2 is YYDKDF (reference sequence). V lost 1 base, J lost 4 bases, and 10 bases lay in between. The CDR3 contains 15 residues. The CDR3 spells CATSRGRRSTGELFF. The CDR3 bases are TGTGCCACCAGCAGAGGCCGACGGTCCACCGGGGAGCTGTTTTTT.

The chain joins TRBV5-4 to TRBJ1-1; a possible D gene is TRBD1 (6 bases). Germline CDR1 and CDR2: SGHNT and YYREEE (reference sequence). The ends were cut back, 3 bases at V and 6 bases at J, with 15 bases in the middle. This CDR3 has 14 residues. The CDR3 DNA reads TGTGCCAGCAGCTCGCTCCAGGGGAGCGCTGAAGCTTTCTTT. Encoded protein: CASSSLQGSAEAFF.

This clonotype occurred a few times. The chain links TRBV5-1 to TRBJ2-7; D could derive from TRBD1 or TRBD2 (6 bases each). Per the germline V gene, CDR1 is SGHRS and CDR2 is YFSETQ. Trimming stripped 3 bases from V and 3 bases from J, with 19 bases between. The CDR3 contains 16 residues. CDR3 loop: CASSSLQGGSSYEQYF. The CDR3 coding sequence is TGCGCCAGCAGCTCCCTACAGGGAGGTAGTAGCTACGAGCAGTACTTC.

This clonotype has ten or more counts. The chain combines TRBV5-1 with TRBJ2-4; D is uncertain. Looked up from germline, CDR1 is SGHRS and CDR2 is YFSETQ. Trimming pared 1 base from V and 0 bases from J, leaving 8 bases between. CDR3 length: 15 amino acids. CDR3 bases: TGCGCCAGCAGCTTGTCCGGGTTAGCCAAAAACATTCAGTACTTC. This encodes CASSLSGLAKNIQYF.

The rearrangement links TRBV11-2 to TRBJ2-7; D is undetermined. V lost 4 bases and J 5 bases, leaving 15 bases between the germline ends. Germline V lookup: CDR1 SGHAT, CDR2 FQNNGV. This CDR3 region has 14 residues. Here the CDR3 reads CASSYLRAFHEQYF. The CDR3 DNA reads as TGTGCCAGCAGCTACCTAAGGGCGTTCCACGAGCAGTACTTC.

V gene TRBV9 combines with J gene TRBJ2-2, with D possibly TRBD2 on 5 matching bases. The CDR3 has 16 amino acids. V dropped 0 bases and J dropped 0 bases, with 9 bases sitting between them. Germline CDR1 reads SGDLS; CDR2 reads YYNGEE. The DNA of the CDR3 is TGTGCCAGCAGCGTAGGCAGAGCGGCGAACACCGGGGAGCTGTTTTTT. It is translated as CASSVGRAANTGELFF.

This clonotype was detected many times. The genes are TRBV20-1 and TRBJ2-7; no clear D. V was clipped by 0 bases and J by 6 bases, with 3 bases between them. The V gene's germline CDR1 is DFQATT and CDR2 SNEGSKA (reference sequence). The length of the CDR3 is 10 residues. CDR3 sequence: CSARDTEQYF. CDR3 in DNA: TGCAGTGCTAGAGATACCGAGCAGTACTTC.

The chain joins TRBV12-3 or TRBV12-4 to TRBJ1-1; a possible D gene is TRBD1 (6 bases). V was pared by 8 bases and J by 3 bases, with 16 bases between. This CDR3 spans 14 amino acids. The CDR3 reads CASGLRQAYTEAFF. The CDR3 nucleotides are TGTGCCAGCGGACTTAGACAGGCGTACACTGAAGCTTTCTTT.

V gene TRBV30 combines with J gene TRBJ1-1, with D unresolved. Trimming stripped 4 bases from V and 3 bases from J, with 9 bases between. The germline V gene has CDR1 GTSNPN and CDR2 SVGIG (reference sequence). The CDR3 extends over 12 amino acids. For the CDR3, the DNA is TGTGCCTGGACTCCTAGACACACTGAAGCTTTCTTT. Its protein is CAWTPRHTEAFF.

The chain recombines TRBV6-5 with TRBJ2-7, with 7 bases lining up with TRBD2. The length of the CDR3 is 14 residues. V shed 2 bases and J 2 bases; nucleotides not matched to a gene: 3. Germline CDR1 MNHEY, CDR2 SVGAGI. The CDR3 DNA is TGTGCCAGCAGTTACAGAGCGGGGACCTACGAGCAGTACTTC. As protein: CASSYRAGTYEQYF.

The table lists this clonotype with many counts. The rearrangement joins TRBV7-8 to TRBJ2-1; 7 bases map to TRBD2. The V gene end was trimmed by 3 bases and the J gene end by 4 bases; junction bases not matched to a gene: 12. Looked up from germline, CDR1 is SGHVS and CDR2 is FQNEAQ. The CDR3 has 17 residues. CDR3 nucleotide sequence: TGTGCCAGCAGCTTCCTACCGACTAGCTATAGGTACAATGAGCAGTTCTTC. Its translation: CASSFLPTSYRYNEQFF.

This clonotype turned up a few times. The chain recombines TRBV18 with TRBJ2-5; D ambiguous. Germline CDR1 is KGHSH and CDR2 is LQKENI. The V and J ends lost 1 base and 2 bases respectively, with 11 bases between them. The CDR3 is 15 amino acids. The CDR3 region is CASSPRKVGQETQYF. CDR3 coding DNA: TGTGCCAGCTCACCACGGAAGGTCGGGCAAGAGACCCAGTACTTC.